This TCR beta chain is from a study of T cells in Graves' hyperthyroidism and ophthalmopathy. At least ten counts were recorded for this clonotype. Authors of the study amplified TCR beta CDR3 regions from RNA transcripts. Using the HTBI primer set, a first-round RT-PCR was run on the TCR CDR3. TCRdb re-derived calls from the multiplex PCR reads in MiXCR, one entry per CDR3 protein. In the table there are a few hundred thousand distinct CDR3 sequences, more than 45% of which are singletons. V lost 6 bases and J lost 4; bases outside the gene matches: 2. There are 14 residues in the CDR3. Germline-derived CDR1 and CDR2 are SNHLY and FYNNEI. For Graves' hyperthyroidism to be stable, ophthalmopathy could not progress within 18 months.

The genes are TRBV2 and TRBJ2-2, with 10 nucleotides matching TRBD2. The sequenced sample consisted of peripheral blood or thyroid tissue (not recorded which). The TCR originated in a woman aged 18-29 years with Graves' hyperthyroidism. The CDR3 DNA sequence: TGTGCCAGCAGACTAGCGGGGCTCACCGGGGAGCTGTTTTTT. Its translation: CASRLAGLTGELFF.